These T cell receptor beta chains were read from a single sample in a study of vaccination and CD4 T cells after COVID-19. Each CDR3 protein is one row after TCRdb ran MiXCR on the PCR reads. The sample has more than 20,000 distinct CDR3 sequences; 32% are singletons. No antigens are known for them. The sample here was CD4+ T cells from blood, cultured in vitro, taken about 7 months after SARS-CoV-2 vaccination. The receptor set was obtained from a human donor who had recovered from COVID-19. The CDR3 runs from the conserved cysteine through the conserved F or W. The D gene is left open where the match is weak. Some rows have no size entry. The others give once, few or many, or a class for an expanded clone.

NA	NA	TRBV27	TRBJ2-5	TGTGCCAGCAATAGGGGTAGCGGAGGAGAGACCCAGTACTTC	CASNRGSGGETQYF
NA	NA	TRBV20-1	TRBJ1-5	TGCAGTGCAAGGAGGGATCTCAATCAGCCCCAGCATTTT	CSARRDLNQPQHF
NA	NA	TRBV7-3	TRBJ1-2	TGTGCCAGCAGCTTACGATGGGACGGCTATGGCTACACCTTC	CASSLRWDGYGYTF
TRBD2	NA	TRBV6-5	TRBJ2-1	TGTGCCAGCAGTTACGCGCCGACTAGCGGGAGCTACAATGAGCAGTTCTTC	CASSYAPTSGSYNEQFF
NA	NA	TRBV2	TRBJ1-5	TGTGCCAGCAACAGGGCGGAGAGCAATCAGCCCCAGCATTTT	CASNRAESNQPQHF
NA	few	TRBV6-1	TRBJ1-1	TGTGCCAGCAGTGAAGGTTGGGTTGAAGCTTTCTTT	CASSEGWVEAFF
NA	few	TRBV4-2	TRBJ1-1	TGTGCCAGCAGCCAAGTCTCAGCAGGGCGTGAAGCTTTCTTT	CASSQVSAGREAFF
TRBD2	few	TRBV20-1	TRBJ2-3	TGCAGTGCTAGAGATCCAGCGGGGGCTGGGAGCACAGATACGCAGTATTTT	CSARDPAGAGSTDTQYF
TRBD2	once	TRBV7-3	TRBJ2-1	TGTGCCAGCAGCCCGGGACTAGCTTACAATGAGCAGTTCTTC	CASSPGLAYNEQFF
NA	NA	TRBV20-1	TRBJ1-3	TGCAGTGCTAGAGGACCAAATGGAAACACCATATATTTT	CSARGPNGNTIYF
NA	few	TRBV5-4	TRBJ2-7	TGTGCCAGCAGCTTGGGCGGGACCTACGAGCAGTACTTC	CASSLGGTYEQYF